A selection of T cell receptor beta chains follows, all from one sample in a study of shared clonotypes between healthy human individuals. Assay used: immunoSEQ multiplex PCR; TCRdb lists only in-frame clones, some missing. The table lists roughly 1,100,000 clones, 65% to 75% of them singletons. Source material: memory CD4+ T cells sorted from blood. The receptors come from a man between 18 and 29 years old in good health. The CDR3 runs from the conserved cysteine through the conserved F or W.

>TRBV5-1
CASSLESGSTGELFF
>TRBV18
CASSPSKDTGELFF
>TRBV18
CASSQLTGSHEQFF
>TRBV5-1
CASSLDSAAADTQYF
>TRBV10-3
CAIRASGTETDTQYF
>TRBV5-1
CASSSTTGRYEQYF
>TRBV6-5
CASSSPPGEQFF
>TRBV4-2
CASSQVTGFNQPQHF
>TRBV5-1
CASSLGYFDEQFF
>TRBV7-9
CASSLTGDNSPLHF
>TRBV18
CASSPRANLDSFYGYTF
>TRBV9
CASSTRTGGTGELFF
>TRBV27
CASLDRVRGAGELFF
>TRBV5-1
CASSSGQIQETQYF
>TRBV5-1
CASSVTGGVSEQFF
>TRBV19
CASSRGTSGGQETQYF
>TRBV7-2
CASSLSRRETQYF
>TRBV5-4
CASSSLSGQYNEQFF
>TRBV14
CASSSSGGQYF
>TRBV10-1
CASRGNRATGELFF
>TRBV29-1
CSVDIVGGGEQFF
>TRBV7-2
CASSLGGIGHSGNTIYF
>TRBV9
CASSRDLHQETQYF
>TRBV5-6
CASSILVADTQYF
>TRBV4-1
CASSQEGGGGGGYTF
>TRBV4-1
CASSQTPVGYQPQHF
>TRBV27
CASSLGFLADSTDTQYF
>TRBV9
CASSEGDRAKNIQYF
>TRBV11-2
CASSLSAVSYEQYF
>TRBV6-1
CASRSGRTDNEQFF
>TRBV5-1
CASSLAGENTGELFF
>TRBV9
CASSVGGDSKLHLHF
>TRBV28
CASRTGPDYGYTF
>TRBV25-1
CASSVSRSSTDTQYF
>TRBV9
CASSLGGAKNIQYF
>TRBV5-1
CASSKDDYGYTF
>TRBV7-3
CASSRDRGSHNEQFF
>TRBV7-9
CASSLDRANIYEQYF
>TRBV7-2
CASSSRTSGGGELFF
>TRBV27
CASSWTGTSGSTGELFF
>TRBV5-1
CASSLLAGGPYEQYF
>TRBV27
CASSSWERIGDTQYF
>TRBV6-5
CASSPGTAVQETQYF